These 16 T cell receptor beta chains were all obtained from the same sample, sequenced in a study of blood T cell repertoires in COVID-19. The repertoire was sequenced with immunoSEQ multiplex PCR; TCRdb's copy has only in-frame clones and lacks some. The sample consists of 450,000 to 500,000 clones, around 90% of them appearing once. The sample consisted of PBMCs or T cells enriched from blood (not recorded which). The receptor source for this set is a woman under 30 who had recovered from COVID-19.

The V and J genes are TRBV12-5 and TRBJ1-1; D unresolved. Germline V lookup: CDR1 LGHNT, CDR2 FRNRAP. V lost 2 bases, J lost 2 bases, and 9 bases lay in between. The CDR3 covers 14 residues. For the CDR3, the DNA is TGTGCTAGTGGTTTGTACACGAAAAACACTGAAGCTTTCTTT. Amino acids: CASGLYTKNTEAFF.

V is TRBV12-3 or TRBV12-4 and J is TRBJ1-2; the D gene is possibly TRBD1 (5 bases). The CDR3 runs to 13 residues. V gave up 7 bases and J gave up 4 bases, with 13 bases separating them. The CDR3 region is CASTDGTTYGYTF. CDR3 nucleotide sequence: TGTGCCAGCACCGACGGGACTACCTATGGCTACACCTTC.

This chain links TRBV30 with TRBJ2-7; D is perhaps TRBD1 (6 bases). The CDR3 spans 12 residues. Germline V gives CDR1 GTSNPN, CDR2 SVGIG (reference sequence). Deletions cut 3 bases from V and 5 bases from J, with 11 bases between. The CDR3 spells CAWSPTGNEQYF. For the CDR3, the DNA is TGTGCCTGGAGCCCTACAGGGAACGAGCAGTACTTC.

CDR3 residues: CAWSPTSGVQYF. Here the CDR3 DNA reads TGTGCCTGGAGTCCTACTAGCGGGGTCCAGTATTTT. The V and J genes are TRBV30 and TRBJ2-3; TRBD2 matches 10 bases. The CDR3 has 12 residues. The junction had 5 bases not matched to a gene; V was cut back by 2 bases and J by 12 bases. Germline V gene data show CDR1 as GTSNPN and CDR2 as SVGIG (reference sequence).

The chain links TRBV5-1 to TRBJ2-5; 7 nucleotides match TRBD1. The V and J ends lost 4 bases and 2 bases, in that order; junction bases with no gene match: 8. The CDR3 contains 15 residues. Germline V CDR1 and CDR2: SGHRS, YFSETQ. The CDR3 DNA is TGCGCCAGCAGCGCGCAAACAGGGGAACAAGAGACCCAGTACTTC. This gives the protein CASSAQTGEQETQYF.

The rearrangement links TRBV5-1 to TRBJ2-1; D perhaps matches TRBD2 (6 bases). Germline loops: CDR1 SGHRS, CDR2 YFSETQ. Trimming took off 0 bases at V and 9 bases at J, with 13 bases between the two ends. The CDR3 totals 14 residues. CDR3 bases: TGCGCCAGCAGCTTGGCCCCTAGCGATGGTGAGCAGTTCTTC. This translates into CASSLAPSDGEQFF.

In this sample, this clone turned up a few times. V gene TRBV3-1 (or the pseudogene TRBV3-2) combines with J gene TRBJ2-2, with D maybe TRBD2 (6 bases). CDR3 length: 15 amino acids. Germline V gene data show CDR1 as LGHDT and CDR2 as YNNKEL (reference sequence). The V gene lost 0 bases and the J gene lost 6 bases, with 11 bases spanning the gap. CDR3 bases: TGTGCCAGCAGCCAAGATAGGGACTCGGCCGGGGAGCTGTTTTTT. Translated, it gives CASSQDRDSAGELFF.

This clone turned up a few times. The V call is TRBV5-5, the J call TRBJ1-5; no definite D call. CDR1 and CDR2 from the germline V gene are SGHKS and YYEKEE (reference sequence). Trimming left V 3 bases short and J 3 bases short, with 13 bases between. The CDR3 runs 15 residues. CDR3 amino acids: CASSSRAGFNQPQHF. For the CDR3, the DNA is TGTGCCAGCAGCTCCCGAGCAGGTTTCAATCAGCCCCAGCATTTT.

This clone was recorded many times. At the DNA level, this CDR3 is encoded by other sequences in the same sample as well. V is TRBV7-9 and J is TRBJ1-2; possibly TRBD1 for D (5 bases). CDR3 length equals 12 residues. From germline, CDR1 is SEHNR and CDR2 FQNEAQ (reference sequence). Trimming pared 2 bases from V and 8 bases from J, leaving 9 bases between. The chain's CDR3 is CASSLQGLGYTF. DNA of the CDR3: TGTGCCAGCAGCTTACAGGGCCTGGGCTACACCTTC.

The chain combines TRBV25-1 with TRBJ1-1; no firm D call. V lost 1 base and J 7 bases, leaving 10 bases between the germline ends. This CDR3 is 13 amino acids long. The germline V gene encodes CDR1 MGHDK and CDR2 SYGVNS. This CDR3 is CASSESWADEAFF. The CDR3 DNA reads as TGTGCCAGCAGTGAATCGTGGGCAGATGAAGCTTTCTTT. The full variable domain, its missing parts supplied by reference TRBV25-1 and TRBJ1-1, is EADIYQTPRYLVIGTGKKITLECSQTMGHDKMYWYQQDPGMELHLIHYSYGVNSTEKGDLSSESTVSRIRTEHFPLTLESARPSHTSQYLCASSESWADEAFFGQGTRLTVV.

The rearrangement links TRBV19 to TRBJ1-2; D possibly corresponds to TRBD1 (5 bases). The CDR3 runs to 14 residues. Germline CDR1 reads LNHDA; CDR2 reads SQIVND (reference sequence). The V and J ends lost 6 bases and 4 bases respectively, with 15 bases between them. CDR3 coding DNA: TGTGCCAGTAGCAACTACCTAGGGGTCTATGGCTACACCTTC. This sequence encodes CASSNYLGVYGYTF.

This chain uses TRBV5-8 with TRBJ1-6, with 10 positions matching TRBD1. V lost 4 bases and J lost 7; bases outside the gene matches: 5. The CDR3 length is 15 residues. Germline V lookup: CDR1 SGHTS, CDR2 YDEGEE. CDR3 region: CASSGTGDENSPLHF. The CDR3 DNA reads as TGTGCCAGCAGCGGGACAGGGGATGAAAATTCACCCCTCCACTTT.

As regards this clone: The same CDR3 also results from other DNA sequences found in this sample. DNA for the CDR3: TGTGCCAGCTCCGGACTAGCGGGGGGGACAGATACGCAGTATTTT. It yields the protein CASSGLAGGTDTQYF. This chain links TRBV27 with TRBJ2-3, with 15 bases fitting TRBD2. There are 15 residues in the CDR3. The trim removed 8 bases at V and 3 bases at J, leaving 3 bases unmatched. Germline CDR1 and CDR2: MNHEY and SMNVEV (reference sequence).

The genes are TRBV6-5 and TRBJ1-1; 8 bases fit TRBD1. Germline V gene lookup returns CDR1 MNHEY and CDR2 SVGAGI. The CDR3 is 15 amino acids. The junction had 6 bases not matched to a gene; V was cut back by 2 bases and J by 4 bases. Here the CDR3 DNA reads TGTGCCAGCAGTTACACCGGACAGGGAGGCACTGAAGCTTTCTTT. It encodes CASSYTGQGGTEAFF.

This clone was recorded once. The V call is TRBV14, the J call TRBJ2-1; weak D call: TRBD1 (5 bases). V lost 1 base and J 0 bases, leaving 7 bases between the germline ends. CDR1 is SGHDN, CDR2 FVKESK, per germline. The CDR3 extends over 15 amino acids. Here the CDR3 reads CASSQVGASYNEQFF. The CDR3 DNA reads TGTGCCAGCAGCCAAGTAGGGGCCTCCTACAATGAGCAGTTCTTC.

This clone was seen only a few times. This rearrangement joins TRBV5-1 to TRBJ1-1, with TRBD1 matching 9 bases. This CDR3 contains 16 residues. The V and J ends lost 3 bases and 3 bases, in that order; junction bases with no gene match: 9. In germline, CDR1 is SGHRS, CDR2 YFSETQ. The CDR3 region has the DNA TGCGCCAGCAGCTACAGACCGGGACAGGGATACACTGAAGCTTTCTTT. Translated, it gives CASSYRPGQGYTEAFF.